This T cell receptor beta chain was sequenced during a study of blood T cells in healthy people across ages. Germline CDR1 LGHDT, CDR2 YNNKEL (reference sequence). The CDR3 length is 14 residues. The use of a sample-barcoded 5' primer and a J-beta primer mix characterized a second PCR of about 7 to 12 cycles. TCRdb itself ran the 5' RACE reads through MiXCR, one entry per CDR3 protein. The data hold about 730,000 distinct CDR3 sequences, with roughly 43% observed a single time. Total RNA, at least 5 micrograms per sample, was extracted from PBMCs. This clonotype was picked up a small number of times. This receptor was identified in an older woman in good health. The chain couples TRBV3-1 to TRBJ2-4; 7 bases fit TRBD2. The DNA end favors TRBJ2-7, so the J call may be wrong. The specimen was blood. The CDR3 loop is CASSPTGRVYEQYF. CDR3 in DNA: TGTGCCAGCAGCCCCACGGGGAGGGTGTACGAGCAGTACTTC.